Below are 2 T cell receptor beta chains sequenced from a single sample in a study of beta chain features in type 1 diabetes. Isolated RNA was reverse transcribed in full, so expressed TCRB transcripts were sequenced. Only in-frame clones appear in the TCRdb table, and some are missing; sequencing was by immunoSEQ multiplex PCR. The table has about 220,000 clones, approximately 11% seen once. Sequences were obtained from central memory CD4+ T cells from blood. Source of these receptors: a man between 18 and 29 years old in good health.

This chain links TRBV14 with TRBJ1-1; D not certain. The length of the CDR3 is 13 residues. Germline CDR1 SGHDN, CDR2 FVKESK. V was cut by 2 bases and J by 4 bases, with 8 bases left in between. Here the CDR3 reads CASSQYLGTEAFF. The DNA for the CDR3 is TGTGCCAGCAGCCAATATCTAGGCACTGAAGCTTTCTTT.

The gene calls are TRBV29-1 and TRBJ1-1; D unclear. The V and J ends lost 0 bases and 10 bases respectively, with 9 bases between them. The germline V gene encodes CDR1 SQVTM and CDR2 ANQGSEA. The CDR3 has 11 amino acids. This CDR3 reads CSVEDGRGAFF. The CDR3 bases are TGCAGCGTTGAAGACGGGCGGGGAGCTTTCTTT.